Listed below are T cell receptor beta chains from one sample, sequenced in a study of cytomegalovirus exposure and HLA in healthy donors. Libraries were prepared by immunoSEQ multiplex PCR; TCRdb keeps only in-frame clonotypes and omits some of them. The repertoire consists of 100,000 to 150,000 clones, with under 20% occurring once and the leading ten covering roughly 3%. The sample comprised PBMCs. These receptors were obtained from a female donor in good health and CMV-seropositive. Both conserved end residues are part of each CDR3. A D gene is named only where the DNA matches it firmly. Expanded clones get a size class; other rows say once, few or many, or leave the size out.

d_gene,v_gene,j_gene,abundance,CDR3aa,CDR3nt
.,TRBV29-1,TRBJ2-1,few,CSVYSYSLGGGSSYNEQFF,TGCAGCGTTTACTCGTATTCGTTGGGTGGGGGGAGCTCCTACAATGAGCAGTTCTTC
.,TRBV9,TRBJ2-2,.,CASSVDWGQDTGELFF,TGTGCCAGCAGCGTAGACTGGGGGCAGGACACCGGGGAGCTGTTTTTT
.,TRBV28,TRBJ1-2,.,CASSFWGTNYGYTF,TGTGCCAGCAGTTTCTGGGGCACTAACTATGGCTACACCTTC
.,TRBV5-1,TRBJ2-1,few,CASSFPGHNEQFF,TGCGCCAGCAGCTTTCCAGGGCACAATGAGCAGTTCTTC
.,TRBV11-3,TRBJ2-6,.,CASSPGGPGGANVLTF,TGTGCCAGCAGCCCAGGAGGGCCAGGTGGGGCCAACGTCCTGACTTTC
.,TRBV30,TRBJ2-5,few,CAWSVIPSGTQYF,TGTGCCTGGAGTGTTATCCCCTCAGGGACCCAGTACTTC
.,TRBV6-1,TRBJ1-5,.,CASSDGQPQHF,TGTGCCAGCAGTGACGGGCAGCCCCAGCATTTT
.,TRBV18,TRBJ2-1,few,CASSPLQGVFGNEQFF,TGTGCCAGCTCACCACTCCAGGGTGTTTTCGGGAATGAGCAGTTCTTC
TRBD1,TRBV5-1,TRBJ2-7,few,CASSLPTGGSEQYF,TGCGCCAGCAGCTTACCAACAGGGGGCTCCGAGCAGTACTTC
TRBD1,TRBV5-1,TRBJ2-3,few,CASSLERGLTDTQYF,TGCGCCAGCAGCTTGGAAAGGGGGCTTACAGATACGCAGTATTTT
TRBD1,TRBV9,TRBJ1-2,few,CASSATGTAYNYGYTF,TGTGCCAGCAGCGCAACCGGGACAGCTTATAACTATGGCTACACCTTC
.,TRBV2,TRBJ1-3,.,CASRRDTRGNTIYF,TGTGCCAGCAGGAGGGACACGCGCGGAAACACCATATATTTT
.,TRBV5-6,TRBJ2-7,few,CASSLAVIRVLNSYEQYF,TGTGCCAGCAGCTTGGCGGTGATCCGGGTCCTGAACTCCTACGAGCAGTACTTC
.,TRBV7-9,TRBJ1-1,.,CASTPGTEAFF,TGTGCCAGCACCCCAGGCACTGAAGCTTTCTTT
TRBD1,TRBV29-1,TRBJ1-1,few,CSGGQGDRAFF,TGCAGCGGAGGACAGGGGGATAGAGCTTTCTTT
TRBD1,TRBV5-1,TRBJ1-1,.,CASSLMGQDRGIHTEAFF,TGCGCCAGCAGCTTAATGGGCCAAGACAGGGGCATACACACTGAAGCTTTCTTT
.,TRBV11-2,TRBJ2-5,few,CASSLDGGDETQYF,TGTGCCAGCAGCTTAGATGGCGGGGACGAGACCCAGTACTTC
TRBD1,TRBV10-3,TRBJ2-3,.,CAIISVDRGYTDTQYF,TGTGCCATCATCTCCGTGGACAGGGGGTACACAGATACGCAGTATTTT
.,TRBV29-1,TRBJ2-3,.,CSTTGHPETDTQYF,TGCAGCACAACGGGACACCCTGAGACAGATACGCAGTATTTT
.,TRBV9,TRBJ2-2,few,CASSVVPRNTGELFF,TGTGCCAGCAGCGTAGTACCCAGGAACACCGGGGAGCTGTTTTTT
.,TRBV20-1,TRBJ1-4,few,CSANRGEKLFF,TGCAGTGCTAATCGGGGGGAAAAACTGTTTTTT
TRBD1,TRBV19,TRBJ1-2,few,CASSINTGGMMGYTF,TGTGCCAGTAGTATTAATACAGGGGGCATGATGGGCTACACCTTC
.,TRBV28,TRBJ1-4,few,CASSQTASSEKLFF,TGTGCCAGCAGTCAGACAGCTTCCTCGGAAAAACTGTTTTTT
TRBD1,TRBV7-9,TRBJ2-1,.,CASSSMTGGLEQFF,TGTGCCAGCAGCTCGATGACAGGGGGCCTTGAGCAGTTCTTC
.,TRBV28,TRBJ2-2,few,CASYSNTGELFF,TGTGCCAGTTATTCGAACACCGGGGAGCTGTTTTTT
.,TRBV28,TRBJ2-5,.,CASSLLRTFSGTQYF,TGTGCCAGCAGTTTATTGCGCACGTTCTCGGGGACCCAGTACTTC
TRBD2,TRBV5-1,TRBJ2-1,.,CASSFRIAGGHYNEQFF,TGCGCCAGCAGCTTCAGAATAGCGGGGGGGCACTACAATGAGCAGTTCTTC
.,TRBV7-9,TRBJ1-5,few,CASSRGPGQPQHF,TGTGCCAGCAGCCGCGGGCCCGGTCAGCCCCAGCATTTT
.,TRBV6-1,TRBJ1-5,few,CASKFTGNQPQHF,TGTGCCAGCAAGTTTACGGGCAATCAGCCCCAGCATTTT
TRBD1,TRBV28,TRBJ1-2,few,CASIAPGQGGARWFGYTF,TGTGCCAGCATCGCGCCGGGACAGGGTGGGGCACGTTGGTTTGGCTACACCTTC
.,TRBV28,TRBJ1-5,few,CASSYQGSLHPPQHF,TGTGCCAGTTCCTACCAGGGGAGTTTGCATCCGCCCCAGCATTTT
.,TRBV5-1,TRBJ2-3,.,CASSAGLRIDTQYF,TGCGCCAGCAGCGCGGGACTCCGAATAGATACGCAGTATTTT
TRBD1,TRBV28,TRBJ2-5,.,CASHYPGTGGEKTQYF,TGTGCCAGCCATTACCCCGGGACAGGGGGCGAGAAGACCCAGTACTTC
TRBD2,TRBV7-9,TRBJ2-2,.,CASSLLKASGLITGELFF,TGTGCCAGCAGCTTACTGAAGGCTAGCGGATTAATCACCGGGGAGCTGTTTTTT